The 17 T cell receptor beta chains below come from one sample, sequenced in a study of T-cell reconstitution after alpha-beta-depleted transplantation in children. The authors prepared the TCRbeta library with unique molecular identifiers. TCRdb reanalysed the PCR reads using MiXCR and keeps one entry per CDR3 protein. The repertoire includes approximately 88,000 distinct CDR3 sequences, 12% of them detected once, and around 13% sits in the top ten. The source material was PBMCs from the stem cell graft donor, sampled from the stem cell graft. Receptors originate from a human donor who donated a stem cell graft to a child with inherited bone marrow failure.

This clonotype showed up many times. The chain joins TRBV11-2 to TRBJ2-7, with 11 bases identical to TRBD2. The trim removed 0 bases at V and 13 bases at J, leaving 5 bases unmatched. The CDR3 covers 13 residues. Germline V gene sequence: CDR1 SGHAT, CDR2 FQNNGV. The CDR3 DNA follows: TGTGCCAGCAGCTTAGATCCCCTAGCGGGAGGATACTTC. Translated, it gives CASSLDPLAGGYF.

Many counts were recorded for this clonotype. The chain links TRBV9 to TRBJ2-6, with D perhaps TRBD2 (5 bases). Germline CDR1 and CDR2: SGDLS and YYNGEE. The CDR3 sequence is 16 residues long. The V and J ends lost 0 bases and 0 bases respectively, with 7 bases between them. This CDR3 is CASSVGGSSGANVLTF. The CDR3 DNA is TGTGCCAGCAGCGTAGGAGGGAGCTCTGGGGCCAACGTCCTGACTTTC.

Only a few counts were recorded for this clonotype. The gene calls are TRBV7-3 and TRBJ2-2; D gene uncertain. This CDR3 contains 14 residues. The germline V gene has CDR1 SGHTA and CDR2 FQGTGA. V lost 4 bases, J lost 2 bases, and 8 bases lay in between. CDR3 in DNA: TGTGCCAGCAGCTCCCGACACAACACCGGGGAGCTGTTTTTT. Amino acids: CASSSRHNTGELFF. Using reference TRBV7-3 and TRBJ2-2 for the parts outside the CDR3, the full variable domain is GAGVSQTPSNKVTEKGKYVELRCDPISGHTALYWYRQSLGQGPEFLIYFQGTGAADDSGLPNDRFFAVRPEGSVSTLKIQRTERGDSAVYLCASSSRHNTGELFFGEGSRLTVL.

In its sample, this clonotype was seen many times. The chain employs TRBV5-6 and TRBJ2-3; 9 nucleotides align to TRBD1. V shed 1 base, J shed 0 bases, and the junction held 3 bases outside the gene matches. Germline V gives CDR1 SGHDT, CDR2 YYEEEE. This CDR3 is 16 amino acids long. The CDR3 reads CASSLWDRASTDTQYF. CDR3 sequence (DNA): TGTGCCAGCAGCTTGTGGGACAGGGCTAGCACAGATACGCAGTATTTT.

Worth noting for this clonotype: An end of the junction differs from the germline gene, which may be a read error. V gene TRBV19 combines with J gene TRBJ1-5; the D is unclear. This CDR3 contains 13 residues. Germline CDR1 is LNHDA and CDR2 is SQIVND (reference sequence). CDR3: CASRGADQTVLVF. The CDR3 coding sequence is TGTGCCAGTAGAGGTGCGGACCAGACCGTTTTAGTTTTT.

This clonotype was detected ten times or more. This chain uses TRBV18 with TRBJ1-5, with D tentatively TRBD1 (6 bases). The germline CDR1 and CDR2 sequences are KGHSH and LQKENI. The ends were cut back, 2 bases at V and 5 bases at J, with 19 bases in the middle. This CDR3 has 17 amino acids. CDR3 nucleotides: TGTGCCAGCTCACCAGGCCAAAGTGGGGGCGCGGATCAGCCCCAGCATTTT. Protein sequence: CASSPGQSGGADQPQHF. The full variable domain, completed using reference TRBV18 and TRBJ1-5, is NAGVMQNPRHLVRRRGQEARLRCSPMKGHSHVYWYRQLPEEGLKFMVYLQKENIIDESGMPKERFSAEFPKEGPSILRIQQVVRGDSAAYFCASSPGQSGGADQPQHFGDGTRLSIL.

The V call is TRBV6-1, the J call TRBJ2-1, with no clear D. This CDR3 has 15 amino acids. The germline gives CDR1 MNHNS, CDR2 SASEGT. V gave up 6 bases and J gave up 0 bases, with 12 bases separating them. CDR3 amino acids: CASRGSLSSYNEQFF. CDR3 in DNA: TGTGCCAGCAGGGGGTCCCTTAGCTCCTACAATGAGCAGTTCTTC.

There are many counts of this clonotype. V usage is TRBV6-2 or TRBV6-3 and J usage is TRBJ2-2, with D perhaps TRBD1 (6 bases). Germline V gives CDR1 MNHEY, CDR2 SVGEGT. CDR3 length: 14 residues. Trimming cost V 8 bases and J 3 bases, with 13 bases left between them. The CDR3 nucleotides are TGTGCCAGCGCGTACAGGGTTTACACCGGGGAGCTGTTTTTT. This encodes CASAYRVYTGELFF.

By proportion, this clonotype is medium-sized. The J gene is TRBJ2-7, the V gene TRBV15, with TRBD1 identical over 8 bases. The CDR3 has 14 amino acids. V was clipped by 5 bases and J by 0 bases; unmatched bases: 3. CDR1 and CDR2 (germline): LNHNV, YYDKDF (reference sequence). CDR3 sequence (DNA): TGTGCCACCAGCGAGGACAGGGTCTCCTACGAGCAGTACTTC. It is translated as CATSEDRVSYEQYF. The complete variable domain, with remaining parts taken from reference TRBV15 and TRBJ2-7, reads DAMVIQNPRYQVTQFGKPVTLSCSQTLNHNVMYWYQQKSSQAPKLLFHYYDKDFNNEADTPDNFQSRRPNTSFCFLDIRSPGLGDTAMYLCATSEDRVSYEQYFGPGTRLTVT.

This clonotype occurred many times. This sequence joins TRBV20-1 and TRBJ2-7; tentative D call: TRBD2 (5 bases). The germline CDR1 and CDR2 sequences are DFQATT and SNEGSKA (reference sequence). V was trimmed by 1 base and J by 0 bases, leaving 13 bases between them. The CDR3 consists of 15 residues. The CDR3: CSARGGLGSSYEQYF. The CDR3 nucleotides read TGCAGTGCTAGAGGGGGTCTGGGGAGCTCCTACGAGCAGTACTTC.

This clonotype was observed many times. This chain connects TRBV7-6 to TRBJ2-1; 9 nucleotides align to TRBD1. V was pared by 2 bases and J by 7 bases, with 6 bases of the junction left unmatched. The germline V gene has CDR1 SGHVS and CDR2 FNYEAQ. The CDR3 has 15 residues. The CDR3 protein is CASSLPGQGTNEQFF. CDR3 sequence (DNA): TGTGCCAGCAGCTTACCGGGACAGGGAACGAATGAGCAGTTCTTC.

In this sample, this clonotype turned up many times. The V and J genes are TRBV12-3 or TRBV12-4 and TRBJ2-5; no reliable D call. Deletions cut 1 base from V and 1 base from J, with 10 bases between. CDR3 length: 15 residues. CDR3 DNA sequence: TGTGCCAGCAGTTTAGGTGTGGGCCTCCAAGAGACCCAGTACTTC. This gives the protein CASSLGVGLQETQYF.

The chain couples TRBV27 to TRBJ1-5; D uncertain. Germline V gene sequence: CDR1 MNHEY, CDR2 SMNVEV (reference sequence). V lost 8 bases to trimming and J lost 4 bases, with 9 bases between them. The CDR3 totals 12 residues. The CDR3 sequence: CASAQRNQPQHF. The CDR3 DNA follows: TGTGCCAGCGCACAGCGAAATCAGCCCCAGCATTTT.

This clonotype was detected a few times. The gene calls are TRBV6-2 or TRBV6-3 and TRBJ1-2; D is perhaps TRBD1 (5 bases). Trimming took off 0 bases at V and 4 bases at J, with 9 bases between the two ends. CDR1 MNHEY and CDR2 SVGEGT come from the germline V gene. This CDR3 is 14 amino acids long. The CDR3 protein is CASSYSQVAYGYTF. CDR3 DNA: TGTGCCAGCAGTTACTCACAGGTGGCCTATGGCTACACCTTC.

CDR3 loop: CASSPRGTGDTEAFF. The CDR3 nucleotides read TGTGCCAGCTCACCTCGAGGGACAGGGGACACTGAAGCTTTCTTT. The chain is built from TRBV18 and TRBJ1-1, with 10 bases identical to TRBD1. The ends lost 3 bases at V and 3 bases at J; junction bases unmatched: 4. The CDR3 contains 15 residues. The V gene's germline CDR1 is KGHSH and CDR2 LQKENI.

At least ten counts were recorded for this clonotype. J is TRBJ2-5 and V is TRBV11-2; TRBD1 matches at 7 bases. The germline V gene has CDR1 SGHAT and CDR2 FQNNGV. The length of the CDR3 is 16 residues. V gave up 4 bases and J gave up 7 bases; unmatched junction bases: 15. CDR3 DNA: TGTGCCAGCAGCTCCCGACAGGGCCCCCGACCAAGGACCCAGTACTTC. Residues: CASSSRQGPRPRTQYF.

The chain is built from TRBV7-9 and TRBJ1-2; 9 positions match TRBD1. The germline V gene has CDR1 SEHNR and CDR2 FQNEAQ (reference sequence). This CDR3 region has 16 residues. The V segment lost 4 bases and the J segment 4 bases; nucleotides outside the gene matches: 10. This CDR3 reads CASSSPKGQGIYGYTF. The CDR3, as DNA: TGTGCCAGCAGCTCACCCAAGGGACAGGGAATCTATGGCTACACCTTC.